The TCR beta chain described here comes from a study of blood T cell repertoires in COVID-19. Study-wide context: Samples representing acute and convalescent COVID-19 were sourced from the United States, Italy and Spain. T cells, B-cell-depleted T cells, or PBMCs supplied cDNA or gDNA.

Two negative PCRs, clearance, or symptom resolution were required of recovered Cohort 3 donors. In the study's own analysis: Amplification with reference gene primers provided the estimates of nucleated cell counts. The assay was immunoSEQ multiplex PCR, and TCRdb's table has in-frame clones only and misses some. Clone size and the V and J calls come from that table; the DNA yielded D and trimming. The data contain 150,000 to 200,000 clones, more than 80% of them seen just once; the ten biggest clones take up approximately 8.1%. V was cut by 3 bases and J by 7 bases, with 16 bases left in between. The CDR3 totals 14 residues. CDR1 and CDR2 (germline): SGHKS, YYEKEE (reference sequence).

The receptor was derived from a woman younger than 35 who had recovered from COVID-19. This chain joins TRBV5-5 and TRBJ1-2, with D possibly being TRBD1 (5 bases). The sequenced sample was PBMCs or T cells enriched from blood (not recorded which). CDR3 nucleotide sequence: TGTGCCAGCAGCTGGGCAGGGCGACGTGGTGGCTACACCTTC. Translated, it gives CASSWAGRRGGYTF.